Each of the 4 T cell receptor beta chains below was sequenced from the same sample in a study of PD-1 blockade in classical Hodgkin lymphoma. Some clones are missing from TCRdb's copy, which holds only in-frame ones; the method was immunoSEQ multiplex PCR. The data contain some 90,000 clones, around 90% of them singletons. Patients all relapsed after autologous stem cell transplantation, and there was variation in brentuximab vedotin exposure. The material was peripheral blood mononuclear cells (PBMCs), obtained before the second cycle of nivolumab. Receptors originate from a human donor with classical Hodgkin lymphoma.

This chain connects TRBV4-1 to TRBJ1-5, with D possibly TRBD1 on 6 matching bases. Looked up from germline, CDR1 is MGHRA and CDR2 is YSYEKL. This CDR3 is built from 18 residues. Trimming removed 0 bases at V and 7 bases at J, with 22 bases between. Written as DNA, the CDR3 is TGCGCCAGCAGCCAAGAAGGACTCACAGGGCCCACTCGGCAGCCCCAGCATTTT. This translates into CASSQEGLTGPTRQPQHF.

The V gene is TRBV9, the J gene TRBJ2-5; a weak D match, TRBD2 (6 bases). The CDR3 covers 16 residues. V shed 3 bases and J shed 2 bases, with 17 bases lying between them. In germline, CDR1 is SGDLS, CDR2 YYNGEE. The CDR3 DNA reads as TGTGCCAGCAGCGCCGCGCAGGTGGGGGGACAAGAGACCCAGTACTTC. Translation: CASSAAQVGGQETQYF.

This clone has more than one count but fewer than ten. This chain connects TRBV4-1 to TRBJ1-3; no definite D call. The V gene's germline CDR1 is MGHRA and CDR2 YSYEKL. The CDR3 covers 14 residues. The V end lost 1 base, the J end lost 0 bases, and 4 bases lay between the germline ends. The CDR3 is CASSQGRSGNTIYF. As DNA, the CDR3 is TGCGCCAGCAGCCAAGGACGCTCTGGAAACACCATATATTTT.

The CDR3 here is CASSRRGPTGELFF. CDR3 sequence (DNA): TGCGCCAGCAGCCGCCGGGGCCCCACCGGGGAGCTGTTTTTT. The chain is built from TRBV5-1 and TRBJ2-2; D could derive from TRBD1 or TRBD2 (5 bases each). Trimming stripped 4 bases from V and 4 bases from J, with 11 bases between. The CDR3 runs 14 residues. Germline lookup yields CDR1 SGHRS and CDR2 YFSETQ.